The T cell receptor (beta chain) under discussion was sequenced for a study of Ad26.COV2.S vaccination and SARS-CoV-2 variants. Looking at the study overall: Into the muscle, Ad26.COV2.S was dosed once or twice, 56 days apart.

Germline CDR1 is LNHDA and CDR2 is SQIVND (reference sequence). CDR3 length: 15 amino acids. The ends were cut back, 10 bases at V and 0 bases at J, with 19 bases in the middle. Study-wide points: Comparability of non-spike TCR breadth was observed across vaccine and placebo recipients.

Here immunoSEQ multiplex PCR was the method, and the copy in TCRdb shows in-frame clones only, minus some. The sample lists about 400,000 clones, over 75% occurring once. In regard to this clone: Its antigen is undetermined.

As to treatment: around 19 received Ad26.COV2.S at low or high dose, single or two shots; about 5 received placebo; per-sample allocation not given. Collection of the samples took place on day 63 after the first injection of vaccine or placebo. At a Boston site, the person donating was an adult of 18-55 years. The clonotype was recovered from a person aged 18-65 years who received the Ad26.COV2.S COVID-19 vaccine or a placebo. Specimen: peripheral blood, collected in a trial of Ad26.COV2.S vaccine versus placebo. The V call is TRBV19, the J call TRBJ2-7; D ambiguous. The CDR3, as DNA: TGTGCCACCACCCCCCCGGGCAGTCGCTCCTACGAGCAGTACTTC. Translating it yields CATTPPGSRSYEQYF.